One sample yielded the 17 T cell receptor beta chains listed below, sequenced in a study of T cells in Graves' hyperthyroidism and ophthalmopathy. TCR beta CDR3 regions were amplified from RNA transcripts. First-round RT-PCR of the TCR CDR3 relied on the HTBI primer set. MiXCR, applied by TCRdb to the multiplex PCR reads, yields one record per CDR3 protein. The profile shows 530,000 or so distinct CDR3 sequences, around a quarter of them singletons. The sequencing sample was made of blood. The receptors derive from a woman in her thirties with Graves' ophthalmopathy.

This clonotype has ten or more counts. The chain carries TRBV7-9 and TRBJ2-7; D is perhaps TRBD1 (6 bases). V lost 5 bases and J 4 bases, leaving 15 bases between the germline ends. CDR3 length equals 14 residues. From germline, CDR1 is SEHNR and CDR2 FQNEAQ (reference sequence). The CDR3 DNA sequence: TGTGCCAGCAGCCTAGACAGGTTTCAATACGAGCAGTACTTC. This translates into CASSLDRFQYEQYF.

This clonotype was counted many times. The V and J genes are TRBV6-5 and TRBJ2-7; no firm D call. The CDR3 loop spans 16 amino acids. From germline, CDR1 is MNHEY and CDR2 SVGAGI. The ends were cut back, 0 bases at V and 0 bases at J, with 12 bases in the middle. The CDR3 DNA is TGTGCCAGCAGTTACTCGTATAACAGCTTCTCCTACGAGCAGTACTTC. Its protein is CASSYSYNSFSYEQYF.

This clonotype showed up many times. V is TRBV11-2 and J is TRBJ1-2, with 7 bases aligning to TRBD1. V shed 10 bases, J shed 2 bases, and the junction held 1 base outside the gene matches. Germline-derived CDR1 and CDR2 are SGHAT and FQNNGV. There are 11 residues in the CDR3. CDR3 loop: CATGQNYGYTF. The CDR3 region has the DNA TGTGCCACGGGACAGAACTATGGCTACACCTTC.

The chain has TRBV24-1 and TRBJ2-5, with TRBD1 matching over 9 bases. Germline CDR1 is KGHDR and CDR2 is SFDVKD. This CDR3 is 15 amino acids long. The trim removed 6 bases at V and 0 bases at J, leaving 4 bases unmatched. The CDR3 DNA reads as TGTGCCACCAGTCCCGGGACAGGGTACCAAGAGACCCAGTACTTC. Translated, it gives CATSPGTGYQETQYF.

This clonotype was detected ten times or more. The J gene is TRBJ1-1, the V gene TRBV2; D may be TRBD1 (5 bases). From germline, CDR1 is SNHLY and CDR2 FYNNEI. CDR3 size: 14 residues. Trimming stripped 4 bases from V and 2 bases from J, with 11 bases between. As DNA, the CDR3 is TGTGCCAGCAGTGCAGACAGAGCTAACACTGAAGCTTTCTTT. It encodes CASSADRANTEAFF.

This sequence joins TRBV19 and TRBJ1-3; D ambiguous. The CDR3 loop spans 15 amino acids. Between the trimmed V and J ends, which lost 5 bases and 7 bases, there was a span of 18 bases. The V gene's germline CDR1 is LNHDA and CDR2 SQIVND (reference sequence). CDR3 sequence: CASSADLRLGNTIYF. Here the CDR3 DNA reads TGTGCCAGTAGTGCGGACCTCCGTCTCGGGAACACCATATATTTT.

At least ten counts were recorded for this clonotype. The chain couples TRBV5-1 to TRBJ2-7; TRBD2 is a possible D gene (6 bases). Trimming removed 6 bases at V and 0 bases at J, with 16 bases between. The germline V gene encodes CDR1 SGHRS and CDR2 YFSETQ. The CDR3 loop spans 15 amino acids. The CDR3 DNA follows: TGCGCCAGCATGGACCGGGACTTTCGCTCCTACGAGCAGTACTTC. It specifies CASMDRDFRSYEQYF.

Only one count was recorded for this clonotype. This rearrangement joins TRBV10-3 to TRBJ1-1, with D perhaps TRBD1 (5 bases). The V end was cut by 0 bases, the J end by 1 base, with 6 bases between. The CDR3 is 14 amino acids. Germline loops: CDR1 ENHRY, CDR2 SYGVKD. The CDR3 DNA reads TGTGCCATCAGTGAGTCAGGGGAGAACACTGAAGCTTTCTTT. Translated, it gives CAISESGENTEAFF.

As to this clonotype: The conserved closing phenylalanine or tryptophan is absent in this CDR3, likely reflecting a read error. The chain recombines TRBV3-1 with TRBJ2-2, with D uncertain. V was trimmed by 3 bases and J by 5 bases, leaving 4 bases between them. The CDR3 is 12 residues long. Germline V lookup: CDR1 LGHDT, CDR2 YNNKEL (reference sequence). The CDR3 reads CASSQGTGELFL. The CDR3, as DNA: TGTGCCAGCAGCCAGGGAACCGGGGAGCTGTTTCTT.

This clonotype was counted only a few times. The V call is TRBV18, the J call TRBJ1-5; no clear D. This CDR3 comprises 14 residues. Germline V gene sequence: CDR1 KGHSH, CDR2 LQKENI. Deletions cut 3 bases from V and 9 bases from J, with 15 bases between. The CDR3 reads CASSPPTQARPQHF. The CDR3 DNA is TGTGCCAGCTCACCGCCAACGCAGGCCCGGCCCCAGCATTTT.

This clonotype has at least ten counts. The V gene is TRBV6-1, the J gene TRBJ2-7; TRBD2 matches at 16 bases. With 5 bases clipped from V and 6 bases from J, the junction kept 7 bases outside the gene matches. Germline CDR1 reads MNHNS; CDR2 reads SASEGT. This CDR3 comprises 16 residues. The CDR3 region has the DNA TGTGCCAGCAGTCGCTTGGGACTAGCGGGGGGGCGCGAGCAGTACTTC. Encoded protein: CASSRLGLAGGREQYF.

A single count supports this clonotype. The chain employs TRBV20-1 and TRBJ1-5, with D perhaps TRBD1 (5 bases). This CDR3 is built from 13 residues. Germline V gene sequence: CDR1 DFQATT, CDR2 SNEGSKA (reference sequence). The V and J ends lost 6 bases and 2 bases respectively, with 11 bases between them. This CDR3 reads CSAAGAGNQPQHF. The DNA of the CDR3 is TGCAGTGCGGCCGGGGCGGGCAATCAGCCCCAGCATTTT.

This clonotype came up many times. V and J are TRBV27 and TRBJ2-5; perhaps TRBD1 as D (5 bases). The CDR3 is 13 amino acids. Germline V gives CDR1 MNHEY, CDR2 SMNVEV (reference sequence). Trimming removed 6 bases at V and 1 base at J, with 9 bases between. The DNA of the CDR3 is TGTGCCAGCAGGACTCAGGGCCAAGAGACCCAGTACTTC. Its translation: CASRTQGQETQYF.

This chain connects TRBV6-1 to TRBJ1-2; 8 nucleotides match TRBD1. The CDR3 runs 12 residues. With 7 bases clipped from V and 7 bases from J, the junction kept 5 bases outside the gene matches. In germline, CDR1 is MNHNS, CDR2 SASEGT. Here the CDR3 reads CASTTGVRGYTF. The CDR3 region has the DNA TGTGCCAGCACGACAGGGGTTCGTGGCTACACCTTC.

In this sample, this clonotype turned up many times. The genes are TRBV19 and TRBJ1-1; no clear D gene. V dropped 3 bases and J dropped 1 base, with 9 bases sitting between them. The CDR3 is made up of 14 amino acids. Per germline, CDR1 LNHDA and CDR2 SQIVND (reference sequence). The CDR3 sequence: CASSISGGNTEAFF. DNA for the CDR3: TGTGCCAGTAGTATCTCCGGCGGGAACACTGAAGCTTTCTTT.

The chain recombines TRBV3-1 with TRBJ1-5, with D maybe TRBD1 (6 bases). The CDR3 runs to 15 residues. Per germline, CDR1 LGHDT and CDR2 YNNKEL (reference sequence). V gave up 0 bases and J gave up 5 bases, with 11 bases separating them. In nucleotides, the CDR3 is TGTGCCAGCAGCCAAGATTCTACAGGGCATCAGCCCCAGCATTTT. It yields the protein CASSQDSTGHQPQHF.

The chain recombines TRBV6-8 with TRBJ1-2; 11 nucleotides align to TRBD1. CDR1 is MNHGY and CDR2 is SAAAGT in the germline V gene. Germline trimming cut 1 base from V and 8 bases from J; bases unmatched to any gene: 6. The CDR3 spans 15 residues. CDR3 amino acids: CASSYWDRGTPGYTF. The CDR3 bases are TGTGCCAGCAGTTACTGGGACAGGGGGACCCCCGGCTACACCTTC.